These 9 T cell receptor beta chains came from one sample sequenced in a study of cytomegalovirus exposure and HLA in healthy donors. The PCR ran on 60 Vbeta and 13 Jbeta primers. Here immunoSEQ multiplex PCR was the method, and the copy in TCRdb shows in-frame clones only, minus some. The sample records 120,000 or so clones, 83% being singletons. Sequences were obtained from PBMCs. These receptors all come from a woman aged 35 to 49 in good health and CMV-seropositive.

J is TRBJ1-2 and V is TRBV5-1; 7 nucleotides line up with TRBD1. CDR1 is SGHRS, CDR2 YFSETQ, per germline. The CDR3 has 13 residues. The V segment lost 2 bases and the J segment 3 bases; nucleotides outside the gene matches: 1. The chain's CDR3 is CASSFTGDYGYTF. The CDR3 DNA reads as TGCGCCAGCAGCTTCACAGGGGACTATGGCTACACCTTC.

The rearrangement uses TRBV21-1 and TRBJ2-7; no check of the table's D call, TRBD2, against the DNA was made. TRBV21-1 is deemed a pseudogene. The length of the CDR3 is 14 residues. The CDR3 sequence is CASSKAAEGRKQYF. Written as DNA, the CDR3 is TGTGCCAGCAGCAAAGCAGCGGAGGGGAGGAAGCAGTACTTC.

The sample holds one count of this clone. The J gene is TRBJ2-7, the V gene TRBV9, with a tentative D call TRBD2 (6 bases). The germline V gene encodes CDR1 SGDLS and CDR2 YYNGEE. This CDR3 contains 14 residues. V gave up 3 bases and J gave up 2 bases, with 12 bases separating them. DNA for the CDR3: TGTGCCAGCAGCGCCGGAGGGACCACCTACGAGCAGTACTTC. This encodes CASSAGGTTYEQYF. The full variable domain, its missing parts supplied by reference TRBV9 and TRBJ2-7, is DSGVTQTPKHLITATGQRVTLRCSPRSGDLSVYWYQQSLDQGLQFLIQYYNGEERAKGNILERFSAQQFPDLHSELNLSSLELGDSALYFCASSAGGTTYEQYFGPGTRLTVT.

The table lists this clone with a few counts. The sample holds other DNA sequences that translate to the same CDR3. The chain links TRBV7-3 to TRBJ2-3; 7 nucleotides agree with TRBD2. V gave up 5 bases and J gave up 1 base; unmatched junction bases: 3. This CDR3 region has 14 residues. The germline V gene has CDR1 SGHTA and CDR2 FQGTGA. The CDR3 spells CASSPLAGTDTQYF. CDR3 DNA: TGTGCCAGCAGCCCCCTAGCGGGCACAGATACGCAGTATTTT.

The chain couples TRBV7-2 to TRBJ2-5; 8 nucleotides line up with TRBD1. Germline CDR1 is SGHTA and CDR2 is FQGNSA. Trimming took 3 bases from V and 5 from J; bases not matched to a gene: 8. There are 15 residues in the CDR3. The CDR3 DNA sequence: TGTGCCAGCAGCTTCCTGACAGGGGAGGAGGAGACCCAGTACTTC. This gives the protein CASSFLTGEEETQYF.

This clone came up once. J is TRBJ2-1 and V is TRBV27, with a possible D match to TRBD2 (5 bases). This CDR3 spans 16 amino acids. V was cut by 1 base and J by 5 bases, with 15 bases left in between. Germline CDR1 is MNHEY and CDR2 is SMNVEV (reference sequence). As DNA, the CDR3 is TGTGCCAGCAGTTTATTAAGTTGGACCGGGGACAATGAGCAGTTCTTC. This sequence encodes CASSLLSWTGDNEQFF.

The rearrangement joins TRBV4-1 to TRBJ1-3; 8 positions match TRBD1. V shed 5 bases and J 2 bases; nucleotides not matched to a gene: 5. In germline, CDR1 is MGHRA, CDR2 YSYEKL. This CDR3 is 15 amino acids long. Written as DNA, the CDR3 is TGCGCCAGCAGCTCGTGGACAGGGACTGGAAACACCATATATTTT. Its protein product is CASSSWTGTGNTIYF.

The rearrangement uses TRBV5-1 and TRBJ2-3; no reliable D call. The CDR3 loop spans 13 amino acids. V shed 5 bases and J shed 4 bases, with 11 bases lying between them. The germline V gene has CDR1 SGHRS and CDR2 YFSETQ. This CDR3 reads CASRTVRADTQYF. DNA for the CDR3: TGCGCCAGCAGAACGGTTCGCGCAGATACGCAGTATTTT.

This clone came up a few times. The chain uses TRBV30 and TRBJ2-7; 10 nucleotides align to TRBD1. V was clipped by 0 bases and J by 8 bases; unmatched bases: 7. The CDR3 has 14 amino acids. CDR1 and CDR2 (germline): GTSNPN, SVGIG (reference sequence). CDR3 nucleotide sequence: TGTGCCTGGAGTGTGACCGGGACAGGGGCGAAGCAGTACTTC. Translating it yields CAWSVTGTGAKQYF.